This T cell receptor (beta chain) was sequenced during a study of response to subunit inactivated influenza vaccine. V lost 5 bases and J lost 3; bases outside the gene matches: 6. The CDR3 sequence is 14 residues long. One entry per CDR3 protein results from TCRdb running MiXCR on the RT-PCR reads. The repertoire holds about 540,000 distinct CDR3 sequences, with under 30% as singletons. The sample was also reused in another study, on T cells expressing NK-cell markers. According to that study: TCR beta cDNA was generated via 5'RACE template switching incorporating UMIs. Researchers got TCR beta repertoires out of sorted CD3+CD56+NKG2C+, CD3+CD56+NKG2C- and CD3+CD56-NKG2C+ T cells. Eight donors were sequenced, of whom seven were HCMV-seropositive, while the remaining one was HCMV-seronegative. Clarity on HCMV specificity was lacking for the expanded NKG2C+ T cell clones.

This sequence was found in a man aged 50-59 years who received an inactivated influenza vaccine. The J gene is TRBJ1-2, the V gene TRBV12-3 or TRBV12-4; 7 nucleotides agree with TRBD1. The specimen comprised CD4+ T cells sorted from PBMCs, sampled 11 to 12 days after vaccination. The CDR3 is CASSPGQRHYGYTF. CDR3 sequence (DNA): TGTGCCAGCAGTCCGGGACAGAGACACTATGGCTACACCTTC.